This T cell receptor beta chain came from a study of neurological immune-mediated disorders (dated by TCRdb to between 2018 and 2021). Some background on the complete study: Of the 35 or so multiple sclerosis patients, some 30 had relapsing-remitting MS and 3 had secondary progressive MS. Using UMI-based sequencing, the study compared peripheral blood TCR-beta repertoires from patients with HTLV-I-associated myelopathy (HAM/TSP), patients with multiple sclerosis, and healthy controls. The 95 to 120 TCR-beta libraries included longitudinal samples, technical triplicates and paired sorted CD4+ and CD8+ T-cell subsets alongside PBMC samples. The cohort included 68 subjects: roughly 14 with HAM/TSP, about 34 with multiple sclerosis, and around 20 healthy controls. Study-wide conclusions, independent of this receptor: Repertoires from 18 of 34 MS patients were grouped by phylogenetic analysis into a cluster of related CDR3 sequences, suggesting a possible repertoire-level signature. No identical CDR3 amino acid sequences were found to be shared among expanded clones across subjects, suggesting that TCR-beta repertoires were private in all groups. TCR clonal expansion was greatest in HAM/TSP patients and smallest in MS patients, who ranked below even healthy controls. The MS cluster was not associated with any clinical or MRI features, and the authors stated that larger cohorts are needed.

To synthesize cDNA, template-switch 5'RACE was performed with a primer carrying a 10-nucleotide random unique molecular identifier so that each TCR transcript was tagged. Every sequencing run covered 15-18 subjects and yielded more than 160 million TCR-beta sequences. Total RNA was extracted with the RNeasy kit. The KAPA Real-time Library Amplification kit was used to amplify TCR-beta VDJ regions with primers for the TCR constant region and the 5'RACE anchor. Sample indexes and Illumina adaptors were added in a first PCR, and a second PCR then increased library yield. The roughly 650 bp TCR product was size-selected on a 2% E-gel SizeSelection system after Ampure bead purification. Before pooling, library quality was checked on a Bioanalyzer, concentration was measured with Qubit, and libraries were quantified with the Kapa Library Quantification kit. Paired-end 2 x 150 bp sequencing of the libraries was performed on an Illumina HiSeq 2500. To increase sequence diversity, roughly 23-30% phiX was spiked into each library pool. Per the original workflow: Quality-filtered reads were processed with the UMI-based MiGEC pipeline, and over 80% of raw TCR sequences were removed by the MiGEC pipeline during error correction. IMGT germline references were used for aligning VDJ genes, and each clonotype was defined as a unique CDR3 amino acid sequence together with its V-J genes. VDJtools evaluated clonal expansion, Shannon diversity and CDR3 relatedness (CalcPairwiseDistances, ClusterSamples); CLCbio workbench built phylogenetic trees. A clone was classed as expanded if it had 8 or more unique UMIs, a cutoff based on coefficient-of-variation modelling across technical triplicates. TCRdb trimmed the raw reads at Q25, called clones with MiXCR and kept productive beta chains. Under each unique CDR3 protein, matching rows form one entry showing the most common genes and DNA. V and J calls and clone size were set by TCRdb, not the authors. The sample contains about 65,000 distinct CDR3 sequences, approximately 4.2% of them found a single time. Of the sample, roughly 2.7% falls within the top ten clones.

For the unsorted PBMC libraries, 2 million PBMCs were stored in RNAlater at -80 degrees C until RNA extraction and were used to generate the libraries. Multiple sclerosis patients were enrolled in a US clinical protocol under which disease progression was evaluated by magnetic resonance imaging. Peripheral blood was subjected to Ficoll-Hypaque density gradient centrifugation to isolate PBMCs, which were then cryopreserved in liquid nitrogen. V is pruned by 2 bases and J by 2 bases, leaving 2 bases of the junction without a gene match. For CDR1 and CDR2, the germline V gene (reference sequence) lists DFQATT and SNEGSKA. Including the terminal cysteine and phenylalanine, the CDR3 comprises 14 residues. CDR3 DNA only is kept here, 42 bases in frame from base 1. This clonotype has just a few counts. Its target antigen remains unknown. Qualities for individual bases were not recorded, and no much larger clone is one base off.

Sequencing was carried out using PBMCs. The rearranged chain carries TRBV20-1 and TRBJ2-1, and 8 bases in between align with TRBD2. This TCR came from a man between 50 and 59 years old with multiple sclerosis. The bases read TGCAGTGCTAGACTCGGGGGGGCCTACAATGAGCAGTTCTTC. Translated, it gives CSARLGGAYNEQFF.